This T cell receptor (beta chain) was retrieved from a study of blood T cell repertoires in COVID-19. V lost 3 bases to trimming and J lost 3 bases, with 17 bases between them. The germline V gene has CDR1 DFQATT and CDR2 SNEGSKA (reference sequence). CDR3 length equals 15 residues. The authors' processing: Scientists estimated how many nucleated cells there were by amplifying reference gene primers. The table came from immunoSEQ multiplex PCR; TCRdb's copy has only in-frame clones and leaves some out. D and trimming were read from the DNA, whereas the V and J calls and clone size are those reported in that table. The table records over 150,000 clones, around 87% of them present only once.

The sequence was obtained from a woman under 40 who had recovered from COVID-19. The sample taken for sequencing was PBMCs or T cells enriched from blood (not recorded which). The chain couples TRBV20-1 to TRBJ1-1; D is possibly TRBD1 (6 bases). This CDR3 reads CSASVRPGADTEAFF. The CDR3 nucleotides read TGCAGTGCTAGTGTTCGGCCAGGGGCGGACACTGAAGCTTTCTTT.